Below, one T cell receptor (beta chain) is given with its context. TCRdb's copy holds only in-frame clones and misses some; the assay was immunoSEQ multiplex PCR. The table shows tens of thousands of clones, with 90% to 95% occurring only once. This record comes from a study of blood T cell repertoires in COVID-19. Study-level information: Material from acute and convalescent COVID-19 was sourced from the United States, Italy and Spain. The analysed material was cDNA or gDNA that came from T cells, B-cell-depleted T cells, or PBMCs.

Germline V gene sequence: CDR1 KGHSH, CDR2 LQKENI. The V gene end was trimmed by 4 bases and the J gene end by 5 bases; junction bases not matched to a gene: 5. The CDR3 has 13 amino acids. The J gene is TRBJ2-7, the V gene TRBV18; TRBD1 aligns across 7 bases. The sample taken for sequencing was peripheral blood. This receptor was obtained from a human donor in a cohort sampled during active COVID-19. The CDR3, as DNA: TGTGCCAGCTCACGATACAGGGGTGACGAGCAGTACTTC. Translation: CASSRYRGDEQYF.